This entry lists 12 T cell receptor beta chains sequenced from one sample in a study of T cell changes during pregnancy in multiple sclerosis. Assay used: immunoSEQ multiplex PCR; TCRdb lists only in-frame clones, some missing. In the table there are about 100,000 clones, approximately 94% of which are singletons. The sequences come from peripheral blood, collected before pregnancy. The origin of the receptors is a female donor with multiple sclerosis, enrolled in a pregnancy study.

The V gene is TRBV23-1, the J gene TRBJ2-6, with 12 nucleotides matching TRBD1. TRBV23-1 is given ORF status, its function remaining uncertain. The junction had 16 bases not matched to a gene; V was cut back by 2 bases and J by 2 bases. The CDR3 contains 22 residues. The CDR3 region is CASSQTVPGTGGYLPGANVLTF. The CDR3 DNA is TGCGCCAGCAGTCAAACCGTGCCCGGGACAGGGGGCTATTTACCTGGGGCCAACGTCCTGACTTTC.

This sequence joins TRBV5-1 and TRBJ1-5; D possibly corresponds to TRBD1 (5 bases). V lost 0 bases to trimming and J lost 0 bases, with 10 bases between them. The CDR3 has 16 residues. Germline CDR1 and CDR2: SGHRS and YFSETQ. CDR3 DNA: TGCGCCAGCAGCTTGGAAGGGGATTATAGCAATCAGCCCCAGCATTTT. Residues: CASSLEGDYSNQPQHF.

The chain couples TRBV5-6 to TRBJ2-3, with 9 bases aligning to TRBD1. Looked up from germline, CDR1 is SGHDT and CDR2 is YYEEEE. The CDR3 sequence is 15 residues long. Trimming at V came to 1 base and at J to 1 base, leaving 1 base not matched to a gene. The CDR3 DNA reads TGTGCCAGCAGCTTGAGGACAGGGGGCACAGATACGCAGTATTTT. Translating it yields CASSLRTGGTDTQYF.

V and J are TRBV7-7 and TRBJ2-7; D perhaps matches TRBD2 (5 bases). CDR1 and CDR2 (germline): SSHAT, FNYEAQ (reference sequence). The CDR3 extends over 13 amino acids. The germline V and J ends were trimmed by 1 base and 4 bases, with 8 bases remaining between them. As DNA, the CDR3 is TGTGCCAGCAGCTTAGAGAGGGATTACGAGCAGTACTTC. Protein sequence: CASSLERDYEQYF.

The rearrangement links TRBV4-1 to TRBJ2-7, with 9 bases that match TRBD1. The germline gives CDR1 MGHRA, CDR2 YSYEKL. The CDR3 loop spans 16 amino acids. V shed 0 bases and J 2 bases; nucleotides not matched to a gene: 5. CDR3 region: CASSQEWTGVTYEQYF. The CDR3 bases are TGCGCCAGCAGCCAAGAATGGACAGGGGTCACCTACGAGCAGTACTTC.

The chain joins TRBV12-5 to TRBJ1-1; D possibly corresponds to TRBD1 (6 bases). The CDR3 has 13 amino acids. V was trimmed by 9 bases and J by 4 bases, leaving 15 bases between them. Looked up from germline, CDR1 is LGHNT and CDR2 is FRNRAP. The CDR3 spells CASHTGWVTEAFF. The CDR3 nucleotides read TGTGCTAGCCATACAGGGTGGGTCACTGAAGCTTTCTTT. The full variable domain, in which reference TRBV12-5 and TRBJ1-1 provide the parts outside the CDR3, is DARVTQTPRHKVTEMGQEVTMRCQPILGHNTVFWYRQTMMQGLELLAYFRNRAPLDDSGMPKDRFSAEMPDATLATLKIQPSEPRDSAVYFCASHTGWVTEAFFGQGTRLTVV.

CDR3 sequence reads: CASSSRQGPNYEQYF. As DNA, the CDR3 is TGTGCCAGCAGTTCGCGACAGGGGCCGAACTACGAGCAGTACTTC. The chain has TRBV27 and TRBJ2-7, with 8 nucleotides matching TRBD1. Germline CDR1 MNHEY, CDR2 SMNVEV (reference sequence). Germline trimming cut 4 bases from V and 3 bases from J; bases unmatched to any gene: 8. The CDR3 length is 15 residues.

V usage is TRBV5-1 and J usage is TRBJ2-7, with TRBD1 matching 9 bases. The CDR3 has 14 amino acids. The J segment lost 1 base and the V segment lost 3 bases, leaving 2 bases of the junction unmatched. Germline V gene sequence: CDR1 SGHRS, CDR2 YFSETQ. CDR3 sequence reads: CASSSTGGSYEQYF. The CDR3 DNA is TGCGCCAGCAGCTCGACAGGGGGGTCCTACGAGCAGTACTTC. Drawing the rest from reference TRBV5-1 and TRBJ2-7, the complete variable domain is KAGVTQTPRYLIKTRGQQVTLSCSPISGHRSVSWYQQTPGQGLQFLFEYFSETQRNKGNFPGRFSGRQFSNSRSEMNVSTLELGDSALYLCASSSTGGSYEQYFGPGTRLTVT.

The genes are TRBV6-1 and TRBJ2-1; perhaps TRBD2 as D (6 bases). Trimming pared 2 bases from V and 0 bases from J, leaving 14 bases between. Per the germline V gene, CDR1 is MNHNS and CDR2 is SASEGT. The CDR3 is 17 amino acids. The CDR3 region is CASSEFEGGLSYNEQFF. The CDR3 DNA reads TGTGCCAGCAGTGAATTTGAGGGAGGCCTCTCCTACAATGAGCAGTTCTTC.

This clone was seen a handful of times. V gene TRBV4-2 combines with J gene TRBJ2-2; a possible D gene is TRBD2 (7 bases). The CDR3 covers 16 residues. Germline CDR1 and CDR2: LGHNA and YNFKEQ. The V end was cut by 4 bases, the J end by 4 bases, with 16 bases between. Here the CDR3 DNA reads TGTGCCAGCAGCCCGTACCTGGGGGGGGCCACCGGGGAGCTGTTTTTT. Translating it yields CASSPYLGGATGELFF.

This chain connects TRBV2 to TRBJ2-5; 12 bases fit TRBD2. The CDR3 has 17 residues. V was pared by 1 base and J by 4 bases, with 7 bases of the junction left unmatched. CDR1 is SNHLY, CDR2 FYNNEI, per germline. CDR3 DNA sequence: TGTGCCAGCAGTGAAGGGAAGCTAGCGGGAGGGGTAGAGACCCAGTACTTC. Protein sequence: CASSEGKLAGGVETQYF.

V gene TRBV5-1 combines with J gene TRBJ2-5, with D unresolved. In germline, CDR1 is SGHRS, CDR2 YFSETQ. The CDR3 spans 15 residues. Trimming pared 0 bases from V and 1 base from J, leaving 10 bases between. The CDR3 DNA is TGCGCCAGCAGCTTGGCCGCAGTATTCCAAGAGACCCAGTACTTC. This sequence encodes CASSLAAVFQETQYF.